These 5 T cell receptor beta chains originate from one sample sequenced in a study of shared clonotypes between healthy human individuals. The protocol was immunoSEQ multiplex PCR, while the TCRdb copy is restricted to in-frame clones and leaves out a portion. The sample lists under 1,100,000 clones; about 75% were seen once. The sequenced sample consisted of memory CD4+ T cells sorted from blood. The subset here: CD45RA-negative fraction. These receptors all stem from a man between 18 and 35 years old in good health.

V gene TRBV9 combines with J gene TRBJ2-5, with TRBD2 matching over 11 bases. CDR1 is SGDLS and CDR2 is YYNGEE in the germline V gene. The CDR3 is 16 residues long. V lost 3 bases, J lost 5 bases, and 9 bases stayed unmatched. CDR3 in DNA: TGTGCCAGCAGCGGGGGTAGCGGGAGGGCCTGGGAGACCCAGTACTTC. This codes for CASSGGSGRAWETQYF.

In its sample, this clone was seen a few times. Other DNA sequences from this sample encode an identical CDR3 as well. The chain carries TRBV10-1 and TRBJ2-2; D uncertain. Trimming shortened V by 0 bases and J by 4 bases, and 6 bases separated the two germline ends. Germline V gene lookup returns CDR1 WNHNN and CDR2 SYGVQD (reference sequence). This CDR3 comprises 14 residues. The DNA of the CDR3 is TGCGCCAGCAGTGAGTCTACCCTCACCGGGGAGCTGTTTTTT. Translating gives CASSESTLTGELFF.

This chain links TRBV18 with TRBJ2-5, with D unresolved. The germline V gene has CDR1 KGHSH and CDR2 LQKENI. Trimming took 5 bases from V and 1 from J, leaving 23 bases between them. The CDR3 is made up of 18 amino acids. CDR3 sequence reads: CASSKRRDGQALQETQYF. The CDR3 nucleotides are TGTGCCAGCTCAAAGCGTAGGGATGGGCAGGCCCTCCAAGAGACCCAGTACTTC.

This clone was detected a few times. Within the sample, other DNA sequences also encode this same CDR3. The chain uses TRBV15 and TRBJ2-3; D is undetermined. This CDR3 has 12 amino acids. V lost 3 bases and J 6 bases, leaving 7 bases between the germline ends. CDR1 LNHNV and CDR2 YYDKDF come from the germline V gene (reference sequence). The CDR3 sequence: CATSRGRDTQYF. Written as DNA, the CDR3 is TGTGCCACCAGCAGGGGTAGGGATACGCAGTATTTT. The complete variable domain, with remaining parts taken from reference TRBV15 and TRBJ2-3, reads DAMVIQNPRYQVTQFGKPVTLSCSQTLNHNVMYWYQQKSSQAPKLLFHYYDKDFNNEADTPDNFQSRRPNTSFCFLDIRSPGLGDTAMYLCATSRGRDTQYFGPGTRLTVL.

This sequence joins TRBV6-6 and TRBJ1-2; D not certain. The CDR3 is made up of 14 amino acids. CDR1 MNHNY and CDR2 SVGAGI come from the germline V gene (reference sequence). Trimming took off 4 bases at V and 0 bases at J, with 9 bases between the two ends. CDR3 DNA sequence: TGTGCCAGCAGTTGGGGAGAAACTAACTATGGCTACACCTTC. The encoded protein is CASSWGETNYGYTF.